This T cell receptor (beta chain) was profiled in a study of T cell responses to AZD1222 COVID-19 vaccine (dated by TCRdb to the early 2020s). Regarding the research as a whole: TCR sequencing was performed for over 230 trial participants, of whom approximately 200 were given two doses of AZD1222 and approximately 25 were given two doses of MenACWY control vaccine. Trial participants were enrolled by age into subgroups of 18-55, 56-69 and 70-plus years, and approximately 150, 30 and 60 TCR-sequenced participants, respectively, were included in these subgroups.

The CDR3 regions of human TCRbeta chains were analyzed by immunosequencing. As for the authors' bioinformatics: TCRs in the repertoires were matched against a reference library of SARS-CoV-2-specific TCRs that had been generated with the MIRA antigen-specificity platform. Breadth was defined as the fraction of unique TCRs that were SARS-CoV-2-associated. Depth was defined as the fraction of total T cells that were SARS-CoV-2-associated. Using the MIRA data, each spike-specific TCR was assigned both to the spike region to which the TCR was reactive and to a CD4 or CD8 class. Log10-transformed breadth and depth values were compared by one-way ANOVA with Sidak's multiple comparisons tests. TCRdb limited this immuneACCESS table to in-frame rearrangements with V and J called. A share of clones is missing; checked studies link under half to unresolved V genes, and the rest is unexplained. V and J calls and clone size are given by that table; D and trimming were obtained from the DNA. The sample table lists 150,000 to 200,000 clones, 88% of them with a count of one. Roughly 25% of the sample comes from the top ten.

Details on this clone: Its antigen remains undetermined. Per-base quality was not reported, and no clone a single base away is much larger than it.

What this sample's time point label stands for: about 28 days (+/-7) after the second vaccine dose. AZD1222 recipients whose second dose came at about 4 weeks and those whose second dose came at about 12 weeks were combined into one group, since spike-specific TCR depth and breadth did not differ between the two schedules. The vaccinee samples were drawn from two UK trials, COV001 and COV002, one of which was a single-blind randomized controlled phase 2/3 trial testing AZD1222 (ChAdOx1 nCoV-19) in healthy adults. Trial participant PBMC samples were collected at day 0 and day 28 after the second dose for TCRbeta chain sequencing. Results the study describes overall, beyond this receptor: Participants were mostly white British, with more females than males. The authors suggested clonal diversity may have been underestimated. Reportedly, close to half of the unique spike-specific TCRs recognized epitopes lying outside the regions that are mutated in the B.1.351 and B.1.1.7 variants. Because no day 14 peak-response samples were available, the repertoires could be characterized only after the peak T cell response. CD4 TCRs associated with the vaccine covered the entire spike protein, and the dominant responses were in regions 160-218 and 743-854. Conclusions about previously exposed vaccinees are limited because only a handful of AZD1222 recipients were SARS-CoV-2 seropositive at baseline. Spike-specific TCR breadth and depth rose significantly after two AZD1222 doses compared with day 0 and with MenACWY recipients. In the small 56-69-year group, the increase in depth fell short of significance, most likely because of low power.

From cysteine to phenylalanine, the CDR3 is 15 amino acids long. CDR3 DNA is the only sequence kept; it has 45 bases, read in frame from the first base. V sheds 1 base and J sheds 4 bases, leaving 11 bases between their ends. Via the germline V gene, CDR1 is SNHLY and CDR2 FYNNEI. Recombination linked TRBV2 to TRBJ2-1, with TRBD1 perhaps the D gene, on 5 matching bases. The starting material was peripheral blood, obtained 28 days after the second AZD1222 dose. The TCR sequence derives from an adult who received the AZD1222 COVID-19 vaccine. The CDR3 region: CASSEETVSYNEQFF. In nucleotides, the sequence is TGTGCCAGCAGTGAAGAGACAGTCTCGTACAATGAGCAGTTCTTC.